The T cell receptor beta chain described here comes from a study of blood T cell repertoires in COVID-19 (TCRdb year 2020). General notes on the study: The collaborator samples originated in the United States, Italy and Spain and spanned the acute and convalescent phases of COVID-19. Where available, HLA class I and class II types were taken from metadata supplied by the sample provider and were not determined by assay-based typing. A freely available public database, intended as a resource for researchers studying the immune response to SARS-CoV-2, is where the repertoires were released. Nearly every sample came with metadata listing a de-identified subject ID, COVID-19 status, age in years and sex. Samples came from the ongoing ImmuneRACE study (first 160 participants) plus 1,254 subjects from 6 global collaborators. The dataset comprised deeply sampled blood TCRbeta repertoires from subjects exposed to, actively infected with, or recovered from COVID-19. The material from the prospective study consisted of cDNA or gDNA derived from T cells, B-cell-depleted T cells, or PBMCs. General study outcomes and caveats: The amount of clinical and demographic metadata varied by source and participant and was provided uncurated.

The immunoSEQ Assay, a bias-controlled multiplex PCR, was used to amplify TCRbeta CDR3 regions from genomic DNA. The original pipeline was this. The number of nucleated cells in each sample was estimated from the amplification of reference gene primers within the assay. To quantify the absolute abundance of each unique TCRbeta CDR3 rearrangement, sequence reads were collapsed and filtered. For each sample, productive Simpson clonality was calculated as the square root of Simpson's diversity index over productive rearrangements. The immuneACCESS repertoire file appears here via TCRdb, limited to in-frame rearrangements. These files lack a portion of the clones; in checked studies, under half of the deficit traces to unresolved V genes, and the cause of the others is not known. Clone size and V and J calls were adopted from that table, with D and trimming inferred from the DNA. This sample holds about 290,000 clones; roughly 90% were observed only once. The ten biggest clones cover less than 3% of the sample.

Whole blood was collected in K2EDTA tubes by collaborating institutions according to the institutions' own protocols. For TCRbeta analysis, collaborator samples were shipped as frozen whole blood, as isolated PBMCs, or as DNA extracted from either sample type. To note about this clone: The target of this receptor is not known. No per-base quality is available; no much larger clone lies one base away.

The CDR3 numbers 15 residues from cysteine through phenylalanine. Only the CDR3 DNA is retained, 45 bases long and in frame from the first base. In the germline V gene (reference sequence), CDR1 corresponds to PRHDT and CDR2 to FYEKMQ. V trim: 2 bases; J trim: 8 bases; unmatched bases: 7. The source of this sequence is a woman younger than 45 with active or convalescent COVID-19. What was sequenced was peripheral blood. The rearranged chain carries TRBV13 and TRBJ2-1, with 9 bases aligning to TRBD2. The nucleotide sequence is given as TGTGCCAGCAGCTTACCGCGGGGGGGTAAAGATGAGCAGTTCTTC. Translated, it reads CASSLPRGGKDEQFF.